This note documents a single TCR beta chain sequence. Its antigen is as yet unknown. The data are from a study of T cell responses to AZD1222 COVID-19 vaccine. Repertoires were generated with immunoSEQ multiplex PCR, while TCRdb's copy carries only in-frame clones and drops some. Found here are under 150,000 clones, roughly 93% of them singletons; the top ten hold 1.9%. Trimming took 0 bases from V and 3 from J; bases not matched to a gene: 6. This CDR3 has 16 amino acids. CDR1 is LGHDT and CDR2 is YNNKEL in the germline V gene (reference sequence). Points from the study as a whole: Vaccination with two AZD1222 doses was followed by a rise in Spike-specific TCR breadth and depth. White British ancestry dominated among donors, who included more females, and clonal diversity was possibly underestimated. Of the AZD1222 recipients, only 5 to 7 were seropositive at baseline. Repertoire samples came only from after the peak T cell response.

The chain employs TRBV3-1 (or the pseudogene TRBV3-2) and TRBJ2-7; 9 positions agree with TRBD2. This TCR was sampled from an adult who received the AZD1222 COVID-19 vaccine. The specimen was peripheral blood, collected 28 days after the second AZD1222 dose. CDR3 region: CASSQDLAGDRYEQYF. The CDR3 bases are TGTGCCAGCAGCCAAGACTTAGCGGGAGACCGCTACGAGCAGTACTTC.